Listed below are T cell receptor beta chains from one sample, sequenced in a study of blood T cell repertoires in COVID-19. Only in-frame clones appear in the TCRdb table, and some are missing; sequencing was by immunoSEQ multiplex PCR. Of hundreds of thousands of clones listed, over 75% were seen once; the top ten hold roughly 1.9%. The sequenced material came from PBMCs or T cells enriched from blood (not recorded which). The receptors derive from a woman between 35 and 50 years old with acute COVID-19. CDR3s include the opening cysteine and the closing phenylalanine or tryptophan. A D gene is named only where the DNA matches it firmly. Some rows mark clone size as missing; the rest say once, few, many or name a class of expanded clone.

TRBJ1-2 NA TRBV6-5 NA CASRPGQTNYGYTF TGTGCCAGCAGACCGGGACAAACTAACTATGGCTACACCTTC
TRBJ2-7 NA TRBV2 NA CASSVQGSYEQYF TGTGCCAGCAGTGTGCAGGGATCCTACGAGCAGTACTTC
TRBJ1-1 NA TRBV12-5 TRBD1 CASGLQGASTEAFF TGTGCTAGTGGTTTGCAGGGGGCGAGCACTGAAGCTTTCTTT
TRBJ1-2 NA TRBV24-1 NA CATSDLPIIRFPKSNYGYTF TGTGCCACCAGTGATTTGCCAATTATCCGGTTTCCCAAGTCTAACTATGGCTACACCTTC
TRBJ2-7 NA TRBV30 NA CAWSAGFYEQYF TGTGCCTGGAGTGCAGGGTTCTACGAGCAGTACTTC
TRBJ1-2 NA TRBV19 NA CASSQFQRNYGYTF TGTGCCAGTTCTCAATTCCAGCGTAACTATGGCTACACCTTC
TRBJ2-7 NA TRBV10-2 NA CASRPGGGEQYF TGCGCCAGCAGACCAGGGGGAGGCGAGCAGTACTTC
TRBJ1-2 NA TRBV5-6 NA CASSLTGTRGYTF TGTGCCAGCAGCCTTACAGGGACGCGGGGCTACACCTTC
TRBJ2-7 NA TRBV2 TRBD1 CATTGDRRNEQYF TGTGCCACCACGGGGGACAGGCGGAACGAGCAGTACTTC
TRBJ2-7 NA TRBV4-1 TRBD2 CASSHGLALGYEQYF TGCGCCAGCAGCCACGGACTAGCTTTGGGCTACGAGCAGTACTTC
TRBJ2-2 NA TRBV5-6 NA CASSLHSFTGELFF TGTGCCAGCAGCTTGCACTCCTTCACCGGGGAGCTGTTTTTT
TRBJ1-2 NA TRBV29-1 TRBD1 CSVADRGNLYGYTF TGCAGCGTGGCCGACAGGGGGAACCTCTATGGCTACACCTTC
TRBJ2-3 NA TRBV7-2 TRBD2 CASSPDVASGDTQYF TGTGCCAGCAGCCCAGACGTGGCTAGCGGGGATACGCAGTATTTT
TRBJ1-5 NA TRBV2 TRBD1 CASRGTGSNQPQHF TGTGCCAGCAGGGGGACAGGTAGCAATCAGCCCCAGCATTTT
TRBJ2-2 NA TRBV19 NA CASSIWGLNTGELFF TGTGCCAGTAGTATATGGGGCCTTAACACCGGGGAGCTGTTTTTT
TRBJ1-6 NA TRBV14 NA CASSHLPATPLHF TGTGCCAGCAGCCATCTCCCCGCTACACCCCTCCACTTT
TRBJ2-3 NA TRBV29-1 NA CSVRIRVSTDTQYF TGCAGCGTGCGGATCCGAGTAAGCACAGATACGCAGTATTTT
TRBJ1-5 few TRBV21-1 NA CASRLFGGGSTNQPQHF NA
TRBJ2-5 NA TRBV9 NA CASSAGQFQETQYF TGTGCCAGCAGCGCCGGACAGTTTCAAGAGACCCAGTACTTC
TRBJ2-2 NA TRBV7-9 NA CASSYPGHFTGELFF TGTGCCAGCAGCTATCCGGGACACTTCACCGGGGAGCTGTTTTTT
TRBJ2-7 NA TRBV2 NA CASTLIGTNRLYEQYF TGTGCCAGCACATTAATTGGGACAAACCGTCTCTACGAGCAGTACTTC
TRBJ2-7 NA TRBV5-1 TRBD2 CASSVSGGLYEQYF TGCGCCAGCAGCGTTAGCGGGGGGCTCTACGAGCAGTACTTC
TRBJ1-1 NA TRBV21-1 NA CASSTMRRNRQENTEAFF TGTGCCAGCAGCACGATGAGGAGGAACCGACAGGAGAACACTGAAGCTTTCTTT
TRBJ1-3 few TRBV6-5 TRBD1 CASSMNRGQGNTIYF TGTGCCAGCAGTATGAACAGGGGGCAAGGAAACACCATATATTTT
TRBJ1-3 NA TRBV5-4 TRBD1 CASSIGQGLETIYF TGTGCCAGCAGCATCGGACAGGGCCTGGAAACCATATATTTT
TRBJ1-4 NA TRBV19 NA CASSIERSGGNEKLFF TGTGCCAGTAGTATTGAGCGGTCAGGAGGAAATGAAAAACTGTTTTTT
TRBJ1-3 NA TRBV21-1 NA CASSCQGVNTIYF TGTGCCAGCAGCTGCCAGGGGGTAAACACCATATATTTT
TRBJ1-2 NA TRBV19 NA CASRRDITNYGYTF TGTGCCAGTAGAAGGGACATTACTAACTATGGCTACACCTTC
TRBJ2-5 NA TRBV30 NA CAWSFEPQGMETQYF TGTGCCTGGAGTTTCGAACCCCAGGGGATGGAGACCCAGTACTTC
TRBJ1-2 NA TRBV7-9 TRBD1 CASSHASGTGRVDGYTF TGTGCCAGCAGCCACGCCTCAGGGACAGGGAGAGTGGACGGCTACACCTTC
TRBJ1-1 NA TRBV4-2 NA CASSQRGLGKFTEAFF TGTGCCAGCAGCCAGAGGGGGTTAGGAAAATTCACTGAAGCTTTCTTT
TRBJ1-1 NA TRBV5-4 NA CASSLSTMNTEAFF TGTGCCAGCAGCTTGTCGACAATGAACACTGAAGCTTTCTTT
TRBJ1-3 NA TRBV19 NA CASSLHTDSSGNTIYF TGTGCCAGTAGTCTCCACACGGACAGCTCTGGAAACACCATATATTTT
TRBJ1-2 NA TRBV5-3 NA CARSLLEGGDYGYTF TGTGCCAGAAGCTTGTTGGAGGGAGGGGACTATGGCTACACCTTC
TRBJ2-3 NA TRBV2 TRBD1 CASVRDRVDTQYF TGTGCCAGCGTACGAGACAGGGTCGATACGCAGTATTTT
TRBJ1-2 NA TRBV10-3 TRBD1 CAISERQGNYGYTF TGTGCCATCAGTGAGAGACAGGGGAACTATGGCTACACCTTC
TRBJ2-3 NA TRBV19 NA CASSIRSGGQDTPQYF TGTGCCAGTAGTATAAGATCGGGCGGGCAAGATACCCCGCAGTATTTT
TRBJ2-7 NA TRBV10-3 NA CAISDGGYEQYF TGTGCCATCAGTGATGGAGGGTACGAGCAGTACTTC
TRBJ1-1 once TRBV12-5 NA CASGLGPGNLLTEAFF TGTGCTAGTGGTTTGGGCCCAGGGAACCTGCTCACTGAAGCTTTCTTT
TRBJ1-6 NA TRBV11-2 NA CASSLRDSNSPLHF TGTGCCAGCAGCTTACGGGACTCTAATTCACCCCTCCACTTT
TRBJ1-1 NA TRBV5-1 TRBD1 CASSSDRDGTEAFF TGCGCCAGCAGCTCAGACAGGGATGGCACTGAAGCTTTCTTT
TRBJ1-4 NA TRBV6-1 NA CASSELWGLNEKLFF TGTGCCAGCAGTGAACTCTGGGGCCTCAATGAAAAACTGTTTTTT
TRBJ1-3 NA TRBV30 TRBD1 CAWNPTGGIGNTIYF TGTGCCTGGAACCCCACAGGGGGCATAGGAAACACCATATATTTT
TRBJ1-3 NA TRBV5-1 TRBD1 CASSLLQGENTIYF TGCGCCAGCAGCTTGCTGCAGGGGGAAAACACCATATATTTT
TRBJ1-2 NA TRBV12-3/TRBV12-4 NA CASSKGLYGYTF TGTGCCAGCAGTAAGGGACTTTACGGCTACACCTTC
TRBJ2-1 NA TRBV10-3 NA CAISDLGGSSYNEQFF TGTGCCATCAGTGACCTCGGGGGAAGCTCCTACAATGAGCAGTTCTTC